This T cell receptor beta chain was identified during a study of cytotoxic CD8 clonotypes in ibrutinib-treated CLL. Across the study: Researchers reported approximately twelve relapsed/refractory and roughly 14 treatment-naive patients, 17 of them IGHV unmutated. Response samples were taken after a median around 11 months of treatment, range 6 to 36.

The data were produced by immunoSEQ multiplex PCR, yet TCRdb's version contains in-frame clones alone and is incomplete. The sample records a few hundred thousand clones, around four fifths being singletons. Whole-study results and caveats: Rising at ibrutinib response, clonality subsequently fell back toward baseline at progression. T-cell clonality at baseline went above that of age-matched healthy donors and rose and fell with circulating CD8+ T-cell counts.

There are a few counts of this clone. What it binds is not known. V shed 5 bases, J shed 6 bases, and the junction held 3 bases outside the gene matches. There are 13 residues in the CDR3. Looked up from germline, CDR1 is MDHEN and CDR2 is SYDVKM. This TCR came from a human donor with chronic lymphocytic leukemia. The J gene is TRBJ2-1, the V gene TRBV28, with TRBD1 matching over 8 bases. Sequencing used PBMCs, obtained before ibrutinib treatment. For the CDR3, the DNA is TGTGCCAGCAGTAGGACAGGGAGCAATGAGCAGTTCTTC. It translates to CASSRTGSNEQFF.